Sequencing of this T cell receptor (beta chain) was carried out in a study of beta chain features in type 1 diabetes. Study-wide background: All samples yielded some 110 million examined sorted cells. General study findings and limits: A PCR bias possibly favoring shorter templates would apply equally to patients and controls. Shorter TCRB CDR3s, moderately but significantly so, marked every one of the four CD4+ subsets in Type 1 diabetes patients. TCRB repertoires of naive, central memory and Treg cells appeared more similar among patients than among healthy donors.

Expressed TCRB transcripts were sequenced, since all the RNA that had been isolated was reverse transcribed. The repertoire was sequenced with immunoSEQ multiplex PCR; TCRdb's copy has only in-frame clones and lacks some. Here the sample spans 250,000 or so clones, about 14% being singletons. This clone occurred a few times. Its antigen is still unknown. Trimming stripped 5 bases from V and 6 bases from J, with 9 bases between. The CDR3 is 12 amino acids. Germline values: CDR1 SEHNR, CDR2 FQNEAQ (reference sequence). Sorted CD4+ subsets: naive, central memory, regulatory, stem cell-like memory (CD45RO/CCR7/CD25/CD127/CD95/CD27 panel).

The TCR originated in a young man with type 1 diabetes. Specimen: naive CD4+ T cells from blood. The J gene is TRBJ2-3, the V gene TRBV7-9, with D unresolved. CDR3 amino acids: CASSPARDTQYF. DNA of the CDR3: TGTGCCAGCAGCCCCGCACGGGATACGCAGTATTTT.